This TCR beta chain was recovered during a study of blood T cell repertoires in COVID-19. Across the whole study: PBMCs, B-cell-depleted T cells, or T cells provided the cDNA or gDNA that made up the material.

Original methodology: Using reference gene primer amplification, nucleated cell counts were estimated. Assay used: immunoSEQ multiplex PCR; TCRdb lists only in-frame clones, some missing. That table supplies the V and J calls and clone size; D and trimming were determined from the DNA. This table has roughly 190,000 clones, around 85% appearing once. The CDR3 consists of 15 residues. With 2 bases clipped from V and 6 bases from J, the junction kept 10 bases outside the gene matches. The germline gives CDR1 SGHAT, CDR2 FQNNGV. The sample consisted of peripheral blood. V and J are TRBV11-2 and TRBJ2-7, with TRBD1 matching over 7 bases. This clonotype was obtained from a woman in her fifties or sixties with acute or convalescent COVID-19. The CDR3 region is CASSLSGTALTEQYF. In nucleotides, the CDR3 is TGTGCCAGCAGCTTATCAGGGACAGCCCTCACCGAGCAGTACTTC.